This entry is about one TCR beta chain. Naive CD8 cells lacked CD45RO and underwent positive selection for CCR7, leaving out terminally differentiated effector memory CD45RA+ cells. Adults of Caucasian background living in Nashville, Tennessee made up all donors. CDR1 and CDR2 (germline): MNHNS, SASEGT. J was trimmed by 0 bases and V by 0 bases; bases with no gene match: 4. There are 16 residues in the CDR3. The data derive from a study of shared clonotypes between healthy human individuals. Study in general: Three plates each covered CD4 naive and memory; CD8 naive two, CD8 memory one.

Each subset's genomic DNA was split evenly across several immunoSEQ plates. The table came from immunoSEQ multiplex PCR; TCRdb's copy has only in-frame clones and leaves some out. This sample has millions of clones; just under 95% occur once, and the top ten carry around 1.1%. Material: naive CD8+ T cells sorted from blood. The chain carries TRBV6-1 and TRBJ1-1, with 7 bases identical to TRBD1. This receptor was taken from a man in his late teens or twenties in good health. The CDR3 sequence is CASSEASGGMNTEAFF. CDR3 sequence (DNA): TGTGCCAGCAGTGAAGCGTCAGGGGGGATGAACACTGAAGCTTTCTTT.